Listed below are T cell receptor beta chains from one sample, sequenced in a study of PD-1 blockade in mismatch repair-deficient tumors. Method: immunoSEQ multiplex PCR; TCRdb's copy keeps in-frame clones and lacks some. The sample lists under 150,000 clones; 88% were seen once. The source material was peripheral blood, sampled just under 74 weeks after starting pembrolizumab. The receptors were sampled from an adult with mismatch repair-deficient cancer. Each CDR3 is given with its conserved first and last residue. Each record gives: CDR3 length, clone size, J gene, D gene, V gene, CDR3 protein, CDR3 DNA. The D gene is left open where the match is weak. Not every row has a clone size; where given, it reads once, few, many or a size class.

length: 12
size: -
J: TRBJ2-1
D: -
V: TRBV6-5
CDR3: CASGDSRREQFF
DNA: TGTGCCAGCGGCGACAGTCGACGTGAGCAGTTCTTC

length: 14
size: -
J: TRBJ2-7
D: -
V: TRBV27
CDR3: CASRSAGSSYEQYF
DNA: TGTGCCAGCAGATCCGCCGGGAGCTCCTACGAGCAGTACTTC

length: 15
size: -
J: TRBJ2-1
D: -
V: TRBV9
CDR3: CASSANRDGSNEQFF
DNA: TGTGCCAGCAGCGCGAACCGGGACGGCAGCAATGAGCAGTTCTTC

length: 15
size: -
J: TRBJ2-1
D: TRBD2
V: TRBV4-3
CDR3: CASSQTSGRRDEQFF
DNA: TGCGCCAGCAGCCAGACTAGCGGGAGAAGGGATGAGCAGTTCTTC

length: 12
size: -
J: TRBJ1-3
D: -
V: TRBV11-2
CDR3: CASSSQGNTIYF
DNA: TGTGCCAGCAGCTCACAGGGAAACACCATATATTTT

length: 16
size: -
J: TRBJ2-7
D: TRBD1
V: TRBV7-9
CDR3: CASSSRQGAGLNEQYF
DNA: TGTGCCAGCAGCTCCAGACAGGGGGCGGGTCTGAACGAGCAGTACTTC

length: 14
size: -
J: TRBJ2-2
D: TRBD1
V: TRBV27
CDR3: CASSLGTETGELFF
DNA: TGTGCCAGCAGTCTCGGGACAGAGACCGGGGAGCTGTTTTTT

length: 13
size: few
J: TRBJ2-2
D: -
V: TRBV4-1
CDR3: CASSQGHGGELFF
DNA: TGCGCCAGCAGCCAAGGTCACGGGGGGGAGCTGTTTTTT

length: 15
size: -
J: TRBJ1-2
D: TRBD1
V: TRBV5-4
CDR3: CASSLDPDRVYGYTF
DNA: TGTGCCAGCAGCTTGGATCCGGACAGGGTCTATGGCTACACCTTC

length: 13
size: -
J: TRBJ2-5
D: -
V: TRBV2
CDR3: CASNPGGKETQYF
DNA: TGTGCCAGCAACCCAGGGGGGAAGGAGACCCAGTACTTC

length: 12
size: -
J: TRBJ2-3
D: -
V: TRBV5-1
CDR3: CASSFTADTQYF
DNA: TGCGCCAGCAGCTTTACTGCAGATACGCAGTATTTT

length: 15
size: -
J: TRBJ2-3
D: TRBD2
V: TRBV6-4
CDR3: CASSEGTSGTDTQYF
DNA: TGTGCCAGCAGTGAGGGGACTAGCGGGACAGATACGCAGTATTTT

length: 14
size: few
J: TRBJ1-2
D: -
V: TRBV25-1
CDR3: CASSESPGNYGYTF
DNA: TGTGCCAGCAGTGAGTCTCCGGGCAACTATGGCTACACCTTC

length: 17
size: -
J: TRBJ2-7
D: TRBD2
V: TRBV5-4
CDR3: CASSLGLAGVRSYEQYF
DNA: TGTGCCAGCAGCTTGGGACTAGCGGGGGTACGCTCCTACGAGCAGTACTTC

length: 17
size: -
J: TRBJ1-2
D: -
V: TRBV11-2
CDR3: CASSLDLGWAKNYGYTF
DNA: TGTGCCAGCAGCTTAGATCTGGGTTGGGCGAAAAACTATGGCTACACCTTC

length: 17
size: -
J: TRBJ1-5
D: -
V: TRBV27
CDR3: CASSLGSRVSGNQPQHF
DNA: TGTGCCAGCAGTTTAGGTTCCAGGGTGTCGGGGAATCAGCCCCAGCATTTT

length: 16
size: -
J: TRBJ2-7
D: -
V: TRBV4-1
CDR3: CASSQEGPGAVYEQYF
DNA: TGCGCCAGCAGCCAAGAGGGGCCAGGCGCGGTCTACGAGCAGTACTTC

length: 13
size: -
J: TRBJ2-7
D: -
V: TRBV9
CDR3: CASSVVPGYEQYF
DNA: TGTGCCAGCAGCGTAGTACCGGGCTACGAGCAGTACTTC

length: 16
size: -
J: TRBJ2-4
D: -
V: TRBV6-6
CDR3: CASSYLVSVAKNIQYF
DNA: TGTGCCAGCAGTTATTTAGTGTCAGTAGCCAAAAACATTCAGTACTTC

length: 11
size: once
J: TRBJ1-2
D: -
V: TRBV30
CDR3: CASTSNYGYTF
DNA: TGTGCCTCTACCTCTAACTATGGCTACACCTTC

length: 13
size: -
J: TRBJ2-4
D: -
V: TRBV4-2
CDR3: CASSLGDSHIQYF
DNA: TGTGCCAGCAGCCTGGGGGACTCCCACATTCAGTACTTC

length: 15
size: once
J: TRBJ2-7
D: -
V: TRBV19
CDR3: CASSITSGSSYEQYF
DNA: TGTGCCAGTAGTATCACGTCAGGGAGCTCCTACGAGCAGTACTTC

length: 14
size: -
J: TRBJ2-2
D: -
V: TRBV6-1
CDR3: CASSLTGRPGELFF
DNA: TGTGCCAGCAGCCTGACAGGGAGGCCCGGGGAGCTGTTTTTT

length: 14
size: -
J: TRBJ1-5
D: -
V: TRBV7-2
CDR3: CASSLRATEEPQHF
DNA: TGTGCCAGCAGCCTCCGGGCCACTGAGGAGCCCCAGCATTTT

length: 17
size: -
J: TRBJ2-7
D: TRBD2
V: TRBV13
CDR3: CASSLGGREGSSYEQYF
DNA: TGTGCCAGCAGCTTAGGAGGGCGGGAGGGGAGCTCCTACGAGCAGTACTTC

length: 15
size: -
J: TRBJ2-1
D: -
V: TRBV4-1
CDR3: CASSQGLVSYNEQFF
DNA: TGCGCCAGCAGCCAAGGACTAGTCTCCTACAATGAGCAGTTCTTC

length: 17
size: -
J: TRBJ2-1
D: -
V: TRBV9
CDR3: CASSVGLGARGYNEQFF
DNA: TGTGCCAGCAGCGTAGGTCTGGGGGCTAGGGGGTACAATGAGCAGTTCTTC

length: 17
size: -
J: TRBJ1-3
D: -
V: TRBV11-1
CDR3: CASSLDPWRTSGNTIYF
DNA: TGTGCCAGCAGCTTAGACCCGTGGAGAACCTCTGGAAACACCATATATTTT

length: 15
size: -
J: TRBJ2-7
D: TRBD2
V: TRBV27
CDR3: CASSFGAGGAYEQYF
DNA: TGTGCCAGCAGTTTCGGAGCGGGAGGGGCCTACGAGCAGTACTTC

length: 16
size: few
J: TRBJ2-4
D: TRBD1
V: TRBV9
CDR3: CASSKDKRDRENIQYF
DNA: TGTGCCAGCAGCAAAGATAAGAGGGACAGGGAGAACATTCAGTACTTC

length: 14
size: few
J: TRBJ2-7
D: TRBD1
V: TRBV11-3
CDR3: CASSLRTGGGEQYF
DNA: TGTGCCAGCAGCTTACGGACAGGGGGCGGCGAGCAGTACTTC

length: 14
size: -
J: TRBJ2-7
D: TRBD2
V: TRBV7-6
CDR3: CASSTGLAGDEQYF
DNA: TGTGCCAGCAGCACTGGACTAGCGGGAGACGAGCAGTACTTC

length: 15
size: -
J: TRBJ2-5
D: TRBD1
V: TRBV13
CDR3: CASSLGQGERETQYF
DNA: TGTGCCAGCAGCCTGGGACAGGGTGAAAGAGAGACCCAGTACTTC

length: 15
size: -
J: TRBJ2-7
D: -
V: TRBV21-1
CDR3: CASSTGQGFNYEQYF
DNA: TGTGCCAGCAGCACTGGCCAGGGCTTTAATTACGAGCAGTACTTC

length: 16
size: few
J: TRBJ2-7
D: TRBD2
V: TRBV27
CDR3: CASSLTWTSGSYEQYF
DNA: TGTGCCAGCAGTTTAACCTGGACTAGCGGGAGCTACGAGCAGTACTTC

length: 13
size: -
J: TRBJ2-7
D: TRBD1
V: TRBV4-1
CDR3: CASSQKGAREQYF
DNA: TGCGCCAGCAGCCAAAAGGGGGCGAGAGAGCAGTACTTC

length: 14
size: -
J: TRBJ1-1
D: -
V: TRBV28
CDR3: CASSRGGTGGEAFF
DNA: TGTGCCAGCAGTCGCGGGGGGACCGGGGGTGAAGCTTTCTTT

length: 15
size: -
J: TRBJ1-3
D: TRBD1
V: TRBV5-4
CDR3: CASSDRTGSGNTIYF
DNA: TGTGCCAGCAGCGATCGGACAGGCTCTGGAAACACCATATATTTT

length: 17
size: -
J: TRBJ2-7
D: TRBD2
V: TRBV27
CDR3: CASSFLAGVVGTYEQYF
DNA: TGTGCCAGCAGTTTTCTAGCGGGAGTTGTGGGTACCTACGAGCAGTACTTC

length: 18
size: -
J: TRBJ2-6
D: TRBD2
V: TRBV27
CDR3: CASSGGLSLSSGANVLTF
DNA: TGTGCCAGCAGTGGGGGACTAAGCCTTAGCTCTGGGGCCAACGTCCTGACTTTC

length: 16
size: -
J: TRBJ2-1
D: TRBD2
V: TRBV27
CDR3: CASSSMGLAGDREQFF
DNA: TGTGCCAGCAGTTCTATGGGACTAGCGGGAGATCGGGAGCAGTTCTTC

length: 13
size: once
J: TRBJ2-5
D: -
V: TRBV9
CDR3: CASSDNLKETQYF
DNA: TGTGCCAGCAGCGATAACTTAAAAGAGACCCAGTACTTC

length: 14
size: -
J: TRBJ2-7
D: -
V: TRBV23-1
CDR3: CASSQLSDGYEQYF
DNA: TGCGCCAGCAGTCAATTATCCGATGGCTACGAGCAGTACTTC

length: 16
size: -
J: TRBJ2-4
D: TRBD2
V: TRBV7-8
CDR3: CASSLASRLAGNIQYF
DNA: TGTGCCAGCAGCTTAGCCTCTAGACTAGCGGGAAACATTCAGTACTTC

length: 14
size: -
J: TRBJ2-3
D: -
V: TRBV30
CDR3: CAWTGEEGGDTQYF
DNA: TGTGCCTGGACCGGCGAGGAAGGGGGAGATACGCAGTATTTT

length: 16
size: -
J: TRBJ2-7
D: TRBD1
V: TRBV28
CDR3: CASSFPSVGGENEQYF
DNA: TGTGCCAGCAGTTTCCCCTCCGTAGGGGGCGAGAACGAGCAGTACTTC

length: 16
size: -
J: TRBJ2-7
D: TRBD1
V: TRBV11-2
CDR3: CASSLGGQGLSYEQYF
DNA: TGTGCCAGCAGCTTAGGCGGACAGGGGTTGTCCTACGAGCAGTACTTC

length: 15
size: -
J: TRBJ2-1
D: -
V: TRBV19
CDR3: CASSIVGFAYNEQFF
DNA: TGTGCCAGTAGTATAGTGGGATTTGCCTACAATGAGCAGTTCTTC

length: 15
size: few
J: TRBJ2-3
D: TRBD2
V: TRBV6-4
CDR3: CASSDSSGRADTQYF
DNA: TGTGCCAGCAGTGACTCTAGCGGGAGGGCCGATACGCAGTATTTT

length: 14
size: -
J: TRBJ2-1
D: TRBD2
V: TRBV15
CDR3: CATKRESSYNEQFF
DNA: TGTGCCACCAAGCGGGAGAGCTCCTACAATGAGCAGTTCTTC

length: 12
size: -
J: TRBJ2-3
D: -
V: TRBV12-5
CDR3: CASGKDTDTQYF
DNA: TGTGCTAGTGGAAAAGACACAGATACGCAGTATTTT

length: 13
size: few
J: TRBJ2-2
D: -
V: TRBV5-1
CDR3: CASSLSGAGELFF
DNA: TGCGCCAGCAGCTTGTCGGGGGCCGGGGAGCTGTTTTTT

length: 13
size: -
J: TRBJ2-7
D: TRBD1
V: TRBV29-1
CDR3: CSVEKQGNYEQYF
DNA: TGCAGCGTTGAAAAACAGGGGAACTACGAGCAGTACTTC

length: 16
size: -
J: TRBJ2-5
D: TRBD2
V: TRBV27
CDR3: CASSSLAEEVHETQYF
DNA: TGTGCCAGCAGCTCACTAGCGGAGGAGGTTCATGAGACCCAGTACTTC

length: 14
size: -
J: TRBJ1-5
D: -
V: TRBV19
CDR3: CASSGRSGNQPQHF
DNA: TGTGCCAGTAGTGGGCGGTCGGGCAATCAGCCCCAGCATTTT

length: 13
size: -
J: TRBJ1-1
D: TRBD1
V: TRBV19
CDR3: CASSIQGATEAFF
DNA: TGTGCCAGTAGTATACAGGGGGCTACTGAAGCTTTCTTT

length: 14
size: -
J: TRBJ2-7
D: -
V: TRBV19
CDR3: CASSMEGLIYEQYF
DNA: TGTGCCAGTAGTATGGAGGGCCTTATCTACGAGCAGTACTTC

length: 12
size: few
J: TRBJ2-7
D: -
V: TRBV7-9
CDR3: CASSADLYEQYF
DNA: TGTGCCAGCAGCGCGGACCTCTACGAGCAGTACTTC

length: 14
size: -
J: TRBJ2-2
D: TRBD2
V: TRBV6-5
CDR3: CATSLAGNTGELFF
DNA: TGTGCCACATCTCTAGCGGGGAACACCGGGGAGCTGTTTTTT

length: 18
size: -
J: TRBJ2-2
D: -
V: TRBV18
CDR3: CASSPQPGERGHTGELFF
DNA: TGTGCCAGCTCACCACAGCCGGGGGAAAGGGGCCACACCGGGGAGCTGTTTTTT